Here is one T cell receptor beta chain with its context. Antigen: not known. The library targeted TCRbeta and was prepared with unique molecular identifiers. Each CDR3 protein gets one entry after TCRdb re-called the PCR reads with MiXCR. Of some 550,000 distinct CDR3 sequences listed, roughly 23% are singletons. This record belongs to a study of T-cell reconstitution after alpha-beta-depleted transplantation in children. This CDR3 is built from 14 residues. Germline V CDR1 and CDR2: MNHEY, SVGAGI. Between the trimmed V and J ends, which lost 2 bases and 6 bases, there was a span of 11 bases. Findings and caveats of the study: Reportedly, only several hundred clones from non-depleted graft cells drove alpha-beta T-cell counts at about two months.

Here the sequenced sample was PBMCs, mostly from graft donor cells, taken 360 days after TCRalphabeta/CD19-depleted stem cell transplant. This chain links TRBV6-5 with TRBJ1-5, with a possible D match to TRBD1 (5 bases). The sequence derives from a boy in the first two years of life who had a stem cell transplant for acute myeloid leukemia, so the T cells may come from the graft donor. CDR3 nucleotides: TGTGCCAGCAGTTACGGCCTGGGGGGTCAGCCCCAGCATTTT. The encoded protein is CASSYGLGGQPQHF.